A few counts support the clone carrying this T cell receptor beta chain. TCRdb's copy holds only in-frame clones and misses some; the assay was immunoSEQ multiplex PCR. The sample lists about 230,000 clones, approximately 85% occurring once. These data are taken from a study of blood T cell repertoires in COVID-19. The CDR3 length is 16 residues. Germline lookup yields CDR1 SEHNR and CDR2 FQNEAQ (reference sequence). After removal of 5 bases from V and 6 bases from J, the junction contained 8 bases not matched to a gene. The sample was peripheral blood. The V call is TRBV7-9, the J call TRBJ1-5; TRBD1 matches at 12 bases. This clonotype was sampled from a man over 45 with COVID-19, enrolled during active disease. Here the CDR3 DNA reads TGTGCCAGCAGCGCCTCGGGACAGGGGGCGATTCAGCCCCAGCATTTT. It encodes CASSASGQGAIQPQHF.